The 18 T cell receptor beta chains below all came from one sample that was sequenced in a study of shared clonotypes between healthy human individuals. The protocol was immunoSEQ multiplex PCR, while the TCRdb copy is restricted to in-frame clones and leaves out a portion. The table lists under 1,100,000 clones, around 76% of them singletons. Material: memory CD4+ T cells sorted from blood. Subset here: CD45RA-negative fraction. The source is a man aged 18 to 29 in good health.

The chain links TRBV7-2 to TRBJ1-1; 7 bases map to TRBD1. The germline gives CDR1 SGHTA, CDR2 FQGNSA. The CDR3 has 16 amino acids. V lost 2 bases, J lost 0 bases, and 6 bases stayed unmatched. The CDR3 loop reads CASSLSTGALNTEAFF. CDR3 bases: TGTGCCAGCAGCTTAAGTACAGGGGCCCTGAACACTGAAGCTTTCTTT.

Concerning this clone: Mismatch with germline at one junction end may stem from a read error. The V call is TRBV7-9, the J call TRBJ1-3, with D uncertain. Germline V gene lookup returns CDR1 SEHNR and CDR2 FQNEAQ (reference sequence). The CDR3 loop spans 14 amino acids. For the CDR3, the DNA is TGTGCCAGCAGCTCCCGCGGGTTGGGAAACACTATATATTTT. Protein product: CASSSRGLGNTIYF. The whole variable domain, remainder taken from reference TRBV7-9 and TRBJ1-3, is DTGVSQNPRHKITKRGQNVTFRCDPISEHNRLYWYRQTLGQGPEFLTYFQNEAQLEKSRLLSDRFSAERPKGSFSTLEIQRTEQGDSAMYLCASSSRGLGNTIYFGEGSWLTVV.

V usage is TRBV7-2 and J usage is TRBJ1-2; the D is unclear. Trimming took 3 bases from V and 1 from J, leaving 9 bases between them. In germline, CDR1 is SGHTA, CDR2 FQGNSA. There are 14 residues in the CDR3. The DNA for the CDR3 is TGTGCCAGCAGCTTTTCTGGGTTTAACTATGGCTACACCTTC. This encodes CASSFSGFNYGYTF.

The rearrangement joins TRBV5-4 to TRBJ2-2, with D hard to call. Germline CDR1 SGHNT, CDR2 YYREEE (reference sequence). V lost 4 bases and J lost 2, with 15 bases in between. CDR3 length: 16 amino acids. CDR3 sequence reads: CASSRQYPKNTGELFF. Written as DNA, the CDR3 is TGTGCCAGCAGCCGACAATACCCGAAAAACACCGGGGAGCTGTTTTTT.

V and J are TRBV6-1 and TRBJ2-5; 8 bases line up with TRBD1. The better agreement between TRBJ2-7 and the DNA end casts doubt on the J call. CDR1 MNHNS and CDR2 SASEGT come from the germline V gene. The CDR3 length is 14 residues. Written as DNA, the CDR3 is TGTGCCAGCATCCTGGACAGGGTTAACTACGAGCAGTACTTC. It specifies CASILDRVNYEQYF.

This rearrangement joins TRBV6-1 to TRBJ2-1; TRBD1 is a possible D gene (6 bases). The CDR3 spans 15 residues. The germline V and J ends were trimmed by 6 bases and 1 base, with 13 bases remaining between them. Germline CDR1 reads MNHNS; CDR2 reads SASEGT. The CDR3 region is CASRGTFWSYNEQFF. The CDR3 DNA reads TGTGCCAGCAGGGGGACATTTTGGTCCTACAATGAGCAGTTCTTC.

The chain has TRBV27 and TRBJ1-5; 7 bases are shared with TRBD1. The germline V gene has CDR1 MNHEY and CDR2 SMNVEV (reference sequence). The CDR3 spans 14 residues. V was pared by 3 bases and J by 4 bases, with 3 bases of the junction left unmatched. CDR3 amino acids: CASSFARGNQPQHF. The CDR3 coding sequence is TGTGCCAGCAGTTTCGCCAGGGGGAATCAGCCCCAGCATTTT.

In its sample, this clone was seen a few times. V and J are TRBV28 and TRBJ1-2; 9 bases agree with TRBD1. V dropped 5 bases and J dropped 8; count of bases not matched to a gene: 12. Germline lookup yields CDR1 MDHEN and CDR2 SYDVKM. The CDR3 has 15 residues. CDR3: CASSPWHRGQEGYTF. The CDR3 coding sequence is TGTGCCAGCAGTCCGTGGCACAGGGGGCAAGAAGGCTACACCTTC.

V and J are TRBV27 and TRBJ2-1; D is uncertain. V was shortened by 6 bases and J by 6 bases, with 12 bases between the two germline ends. Germline V gene lookup returns CDR1 MNHEY and CDR2 SMNVEV (reference sequence). There are 13 residues in the CDR3. The CDR3 DNA reads TGTGCCAGCAGAAAAGTAGACGGCAATGAGCAGTTCTTC. It yields the protein CASRKVDGNEQFF.

Here the CDR3 DNA reads TGTGCCAGCTCTATACAGGGAGGCAAAAACATTCAGTACTTC. Translation gives CASSIQGGKNIQYF. V gene TRBV18 combines with J gene TRBJ2-4; D might be TRBD1 or TRBD2, each matching 6 bases. Germline assignment: CDR1 KGHSH and CDR2 LQKENI. Trimming took 6 bases from V and 3 from J, leaving 12 bases between them. The CDR3 contains 14 residues.

The V call is TRBV6-4, the J call TRBJ2-4, with TRBD1 as a possible D gene (5 bases). V was pared by 8 bases and J by 0 bases, with 17 bases between. The CDR3 totals 16 residues. Per germline, CDR1 MRHNA and CDR2 SNTAGT. CDR3 nucleotides: TGTGCCAGCTCTGGGGCCCCGAGAGTAGCCAAAAACATTCAGTACTTC. Its protein is CASSGAPRVAKNIQYF.

Written as DNA, the CDR3 is TGTGCCAGCAGCTTTATCCTGACAGGGGAGGCCTACGAGCAGTACTTC. This translates into CASSFILTGEAYEQYF. This chain connects TRBV12-1 to TRBJ2-7; the table assigns TRBD1, which was not confirmed against the DNA. TRBV12-1 is a pseudogene locus. This CDR3 is 16 amino acids long.

CDR3 sequence reads: CAISVGPSLYGYTF. The CDR3 DNA is TGTGCCATCAGCGTGGGACCGTCCCTCTATGGCTACACCTTC. V is TRBV10-3 and J is TRBJ1-2, with D possibly being TRBD1 (5 bases). Germline values: CDR1 ENHRY, CDR2 SYGVKD. Trimming took off 6 bases at V and 4 bases at J, with 15 bases between the two ends. The CDR3 is made up of 14 amino acids.

The chain has TRBV6-6 and TRBJ1-1, with no clear D. V dropped 4 bases and J dropped 1 base, with 10 bases sitting between them. CDR3 length: 14 amino acids. Germline CDR1 is MNHNY and CDR2 is SVGAGI (reference sequence). CDR3 sequence (DNA): TGTGCCAGCAGTTTCGAAAGCAGGAACACTGAAGCTTTCTTT. The encoded protein is CASSFESRNTEAFF.

Details on this clone: This sample also contains other DNA sequences that code for the same CDR3. DNA for the CDR3: TGCGCCAGCAGCTTAAATACAGGGAACTATGGCTACACCTTC. Residues: CASSLNTGNYGYTF. This chain connects TRBV5-1 to TRBJ1-2; D may be TRBD1 (6 bases). Trimming left V 2 bases short and J 2 bases short, with 10 bases between. The CDR3 sequence is 14 residues long. The germline CDR1 and CDR2 sequences are SGHRS and YFSETQ. The whole variable domain, remainder taken from reference TRBV5-1 and TRBJ1-2, is KAGVTQTPRYLIKTRGQQVTLSCSPISGHRSVSWYQQTPGQGLQFLFEYFSETQRNKGNFPGRFSGRQFSNSRSEMNVSTLELGDSALYLCASSLNTGNYGYTFGSGTRLTVV.

This clone was seen more than once but under ten times. The V gene is TRBV29-1, the J gene TRBJ1-5; D remains ambiguous. CDR1 and CDR2 (germline): SQVTM, ANQGSEA. V shed 4 bases and J shed 6 bases, with 16 bases lying between them. This CDR3 has 14 residues. CDR3 sequence (DNA): TGCAGCGTTGTGTCAACAGACCCACGTCAGCCCCAGCATTTT. Protein product: CSVVSTDPRQPQHF.

This clone has at least ten counts. The chain employs TRBV5-1 and TRBJ2-3; no clear D gene. The CDR3 is 14 residues long. Between the trimmed V and J ends, which lost 4 bases and 1 base, there was a span of 10 bases. Germline V CDR1 and CDR2: SGHRS, YFSETQ. The CDR3: CASSPYRGTDTQYF. CDR3 DNA: TGCGCCAGCAGCCCCTACCGCGGCACAGATACGCAGTATTTT.

The chain links TRBV7-8 to TRBJ2-3, with D possibly called TRBD1 or TRBD2 (6 bases each). Germline loops: CDR1 SGHVS, CDR2 FQNEAQ. This CDR3 region has 15 residues. V was shortened by 4 bases and J by 0 bases, with 11 bases between the two germline ends. The DNA for the CDR3 is TGTGCCAGCAGCTCCCTCGGGGGCAGCACAGATACGCAGTATTTT. It translates to CASSSLGGSTDTQYF.